This T cell receptor (beta chain) comes out of a study of T cell responses to AZD1222 COVID-19 vaccine. Study results and caveats: Repertoires were obtained only post-peak T cell response.

Looked up from germline, CDR1 is SGHAT and CDR2 is FQNNGV. Trimming cost V 5 bases and J 6 bases; bases outside gene matches: 16. The CDR3 is 17 residues long. This clone appeared a few times. The target antigen is unknown. Assay: immunoSEQ multiplex PCR; the TCRdb copy retains only in-frame clones and omits some. The table shows 150,000 to 200,000 clones, with around 89% occurring only once. This sample comprised peripheral blood, obtained on day 0 of AZD1222 vaccination. The chain uses TRBV11-2 and TRBJ2-1, with 7 bases lining up with TRBD2. This TCR came from an adult in good health. CDR3 nucleotides: TGTGCCAGCAGCACCTCGACTAGCCCTCTCCTCCCCAATGAGCAGTTCTTC. Translation: CASSTSTSPLLPNEQFF. The full variable domain, in which reference TRBV11-2 and TRBJ2-1 provide the parts outside the CDR3, is EAGVAQSPRYKIIEKRQSVAFWCNPISGHATLYWYQQILGQGPKLLIQFQNNGVVDDSQLPKDRFSAERLKGVDSTLKIQPAKLEDSAVYLCASSTSTSPLLPNEQFFGPGTRLTVL.